This T cell receptor (beta chain) derives from a study of blood T cell repertoires in COVID-19. The table came from immunoSEQ multiplex PCR; TCRdb's copy has only in-frame clones and leaves some out. The sample lists fewer than 350,000 clones, 88% occurring once. Material: PBMCs or T cells enriched from blood (not recorded which). This clonotype originated in a woman younger than 45 who had been exposed to COVID-19.

CDR3 DNA sequence: TGTGCCAGCAGACAACTAGGGGGGGATGTTATCACCGGGGAGCTGTTTTTT. The encoded protein is CASRQLGGDVITGELFF. This chain connects TRBV27 to TRBJ2-2, with a tentative D call TRBD2 (7 bases). Per the germline V gene, CDR1 is MNHEY and CDR2 is SMNVEV (reference sequence). The V end was cut by 6 bases, the J end by 4 bases, with 21 bases between. The CDR3 is 17 residues long.